This T cell receptor beta chain came from a study of control samples from healthy donors and cancer patients. The V gene lost 5 bases and the J gene lost 1 base, with 9 bases spanning the gap. This CDR3 region has 13 residues. Germline values: CDR1 SEHNR, CDR2 FQNEAQ (reference sequence). The repertoire was sequenced with immunoSEQ multiplex PCR; TCRdb's copy has only in-frame clones and lacks some. Of fewer than 100,000 clones in the sample, more than 75% were seen once. This clone was recorded a few times. The sample contains more than one DNA sequence encoding this CDR3. Source material: blood. The source of this sequence is a man aged 60 to 69 in good health. This rearrangement joins TRBV7-9 to TRBJ2-7; a possible D gene is TRBD2 (6 bases). The CDR3 sequence: CASSPGTSYEQYF. The CDR3 nucleotides are TGTGCCAGCAGCCCTGGGACTTCCTACGAGCAGTACTTC.